These 20 T cell receptor beta chains were all obtained from the same sample, sequenced in a study of T cell responses to AZD1222 COVID-19 vaccine. Produced via immunoSEQ multiplex PCR; TCRdb's table is partial and in-frame only. The profile covers 140,000 to 150,000 clones, with roughly 92% appearing a single time and around 1.8% taken by the ten largest. This material consisted of peripheral blood, taken on day 0 of AZD1222 vaccination. The receptors were gathered from an adult in good health.

The CDR3 bases are TGCGCCAGCAGCCACCCGTTGGGGGAGCTGTTTTTT. Protein: CASSHPLGELFF. The J gene is TRBJ2-2, the V gene TRBV4-1; D uncertain. The CDR3 covers 12 residues. Germline V lookup: CDR1 MGHRA, CDR2 YSYEKL. The V end was cut by 3 bases, the J end by 8 bases, with 7 bases between.

This clone is a singleton in its sample. The DNA of the CDR3 is TGTGCCAGCAGTCATCAGGGGGAACGGAACACTGAAGCTTTCTTT. It yields the protein CASSHQGERNTEAFF. The rearrangement links TRBV28 to TRBJ1-1; 7 positions agree with TRBD1. Germline V gene data show CDR1 as MDHEN and CDR2 as SYDVKM. This CDR3 spans 15 amino acids. The junction had 7 bases not matched to a gene; V was cut back by 5 bases and J by 1 base. Full variable domain (remainder filled in from reference TRBV28 and TRBJ1-1): DVKVTQSSRYLVKRTGEKVFLECVQDMDHENMFWYRQDPGLGLRLIYFSYDVKMKEKGDIPEGYSVSREKKERFSLILESASTNQTSMYLCASSHQGERNTEAFFGQGTRLTVV.

The V gene is TRBV7-9, the J gene TRBJ1-1; D is unclear. V was shortened by 3 bases and J by 6 bases, with 17 bases between the two germline ends. Germline V CDR1 and CDR2: SEHNR, FQNEAQ (reference sequence). CDR3 length: 15 amino acids. The CDR3, as DNA: TGTGCCAGCAGCTTCCTGACTGGGCGGGCGGCTGAAGCTTTCTTT. It is translated as CASSFLTGRAAEAFF.

The rearrangement uses TRBV27 and TRBJ2-7, with D perhaps TRBD2 (5 bases). This CDR3 spans 17 amino acids. Trimming shortened V by 6 bases and J by 6 bases, and 27 bases separated the two germline ends. CDR1 and CDR2 (germline): MNHEY, SMNVEV (reference sequence). The CDR3: CASSRPPLLVVLCEQYF. CDR3 coding DNA: TGTGCCAGCAGCCGCCCCCCTCTACTAGTAGTATTGTGCGAGCAGTACTTC.

The chain is built from TRBV28 and TRBJ1-2; D perhaps matches TRBD1 (6 bases). Trimming stripped 6 bases from V and 8 bases from J, with 19 bases between. The CDR3 extends over 14 amino acids. Germline lookup yields CDR1 MDHEN and CDR2 SYDVKM. The CDR3 DNA sequence: TGTGCCAGCAGCAACGGACAGCGGGTTGGCGGCTACACCTTC. Protein: CASSNGQRVGGYTF.

The chain's CDR3 is CASSDRSNQPQHF. The CDR3 bases are TGTGCCAGCAGTGACAGAAGCAATCAGCCCCAGCATTTT. The chain recombines TRBV28 with TRBJ1-5, with D possibly TRBD1 on 5 matching bases. This CDR3 has 13 residues. Germline V gene data show CDR1 as MDHEN and CDR2 as SYDVKM. Trimming pared 5 bases from V and 1 base from J, leaving 6 bases between.

This sequence joins TRBV5-4 and TRBJ1-5; 7 bases align to TRBD1. Germline CDR1 reads SGHNT; CDR2 reads YYREEE (reference sequence). Unmatched junction bases numbered 8, after V lost 6 bases and J lost 2 bases. The CDR3 is 15 residues long. CDR3 sequence: CASNLTGIGNQPQHF. In DNA, the CDR3 is TGTGCCAGCAACCTGACAGGGATAGGCAATCAGCCCCAGCATTTT.

The chain has TRBV28 and TRBJ1-3; D not resolved. Trimming cost V 10 bases and J 0 bases, with 10 bases left between them. Germline CDR1 is MDHEN and CDR2 is SYDVKM. The CDR3 consists of 13 residues. Here the CDR3 reads CATLSYSGNTIYF. The CDR3 region has the DNA TGTGCCACCCTCAGTTACTCTGGAAACACCATATATTTT.

The chain couples TRBV6-6 to TRBJ1-1, with D maybe TRBD1 (5 bases). CDR1 is MNHNY, CDR2 SVGAGI, per germline (reference sequence). The CDR3 is 14 amino acids. With 3 bases removed from V and 5 bases from J, the gap between germline ends came to 13 bases. This chain's CDR3 is CASSYPGGSTEAFF. In DNA, the CDR3 is TGTGCCAGCAGTTATCCGGGGGGGAGTACTGAAGCTTTCTTT.

The V call is TRBV5-4, the J call TRBJ2-1; 7 bases match TRBD2. CDR3 length: 16 amino acids. Trimming removed 0 bases from V and 4 bases from J; junction bases left unmatched: 7. The V gene's germline CDR1 is SGHNT and CDR2 YYREEE (reference sequence). CDR3 sequence: CASSLAGRLEYNEQFF. DNA for the CDR3: TGTGCCAGCAGCTTGGCCGGGAGGTTGGAGTACAATGAGCAGTTCTTC. Supplemented by reference TRBV5-4 and TRBJ2-1, the full variable domain reads ETGVTQSPTHLIKTRGQQVTLRCSSQSGHNTVSWYQQALGQGPQFIFQYYREEENGRGNFPPRFSGLQFPNYSSELNVNALELDDSALYLCASSLAGRLEYNEQFFGPGTRLTVL.

The chain has TRBV4-2 and TRBJ2-7, with a tentative D call TRBD2 (6 bases). The CDR3 runs to 15 residues. V was clipped by 1 base and J by 2 bases, with 12 bases between them. CDR1 is LGHNA, CDR2 YNFKEQ, per germline. CDR3 in DNA: TGTGCCAGCAGCCAAGTTGCAACGGGGGCCTACGAGCAGTACTTC. Residues: CASSQVATGAYEQYF.

The chain employs TRBV2 and TRBJ2-7, with D possibly matching TRBD2 (6 bases). CDR3 size: 15 residues. Germline values: CDR1 SNHLY, CDR2 FYNNEI. Deletions cut 5 bases from V and 4 bases from J, with 18 bases between. The CDR3 loop reads CASSLGGALPYEQYF. DNA of the CDR3: TGTGCCAGCAGTTTAGGCGGGGCGCTACCTTACGAGCAGTACTTC. Variable domain in full (rest from reference TRBV2 and TRBJ2-7): EPEVTQTPSHQVTQMGQEVILRCVPISNHLYFYWYRQILGQKVEFLVSFYNNEISEKSEIFDDQFSVERPDGSNFTLKIRSTKLEDSAMYFCASSLGGALPYEQYFGPGTRLTVT.

V gene TRBV11-2 combines with J gene TRBJ2-5; no firm D call. The CDR3 has 15 amino acids. The ends were cut back, 1 base at V and 1 base at J, with 10 bases in the middle. Looked up from germline, CDR1 is SGHAT and CDR2 is FQNNGV. CDR3 coding DNA: TGTGCCAGCAGCTTAGTGGGCTATACCCAAGAGACCCAGTACTTC. Its protein product is CASSLVGYTQETQYF.

This clone appeared a few times. This rearrangement joins TRBV19 to TRBJ1-5; tentative D call: TRBD1 (5 bases). CDR1 and CDR2 from the germline V gene are LNHDA and SQIVND (reference sequence). Trimming removed 3 bases from V and 6 bases from J, with 15 bases in between. This CDR3 is 15 amino acids long. CDR3 sequence: CASSIRGFGRQPQHF. CDR3 DNA sequence: TGTGCCAGTAGTATCCGGGGGTTTGGACGTCAGCCCCAGCATTTT.

The V gene is TRBV5-1, the J gene TRBJ2-1, with 11 bases aligning to TRBD2. This CDR3 has 17 residues. With 3 bases clipped from V and 0 bases from J, the junction kept 5 bases outside the gene matches. Germline V gene data show CDR1 as SGHRS and CDR2 as YFSETQ. In DNA, the CDR3 is TGCGCCAGCAGCTGGGGACTAGCGGAGAGCTCCTACAATGAGCAGTTCTTC. It yields the protein CASSWGLAESSYNEQFF.

The genes are TRBV27 and TRBJ2-7, with 8 nucleotides matching TRBD1. The junction had 9 bases not matched to a gene; V was cut back by 2 bases and J by 6 bases. From germline, CDR1 is MNHEY and CDR2 SMNVEV (reference sequence). The CDR3 loop spans 15 amino acids. The CDR3 loop reads CASSLGTGGGGEQYF. CDR3 DNA sequence: TGTGCCAGCAGTTTAGGGACAGGAGGCGGAGGCGAGCAGTACTTC.

The chain links TRBV28 to TRBJ1-5; D unclear. V dropped 5 bases and J dropped 1 base, with 18 bases sitting between them. CDR3 length: 17 amino acids. Germline values: CDR1 MDHEN, CDR2 SYDVKM. In DNA, the CDR3 is TGTGCCAGCAGTCAACCAGGATGGAGAGGGAGCAATCAGCCCCAGCATTTT. Amino acid sequence: CASSQPGWRGSNQPQHF.

The J gene is TRBJ2-5, the V gene TRBV7-9; D remains unclear. Trimming removed 5 bases at V and 0 bases at J, with 10 bases between. The CDR3 consists of 14 residues. Germline assignment: CDR1 SEHNR and CDR2 FQNEAQ (reference sequence). The CDR3 region has the DNA TGTGCCAGCAGCCTGGACGGGTACCAAGAGACCCAGTACTTC. Translated, it gives CASSLDGYQETQYF.

V is TRBV10-3 and J is TRBJ1-5; a weak D match, TRBD1 (5 bases). The CDR3 length is 16 residues. Germline CDR1 is ENHRY and CDR2 is SYGVKD. V shed 4 bases and J shed 1 base, with 14 bases lying between them. The CDR3 spells CAISGGVRDSNQPQHF. DNA for the CDR3: TGTGCCATCAGTGGTGGGGTCAGGGACAGCAATCAGCCCCAGCATTTT.

CDR3 sequence: CASWGMNTEAFF. For the CDR3, the DNA is TGTGCCAGCTGGGGGATGAACACTGAAGCTTTCTTT. The genes are TRBV2 and TRBJ1-1; a possible D gene is TRBD1 (5 bases). The V gene's germline CDR1 is SNHLY and CDR2 FYNNEI. The germline V and J ends were trimmed by 8 bases and 0 bases, with 7 bases remaining between them. This CDR3 contains 12 residues.